This record covers a single TCR beta chain. Its antigen is undetermined. This record belongs to a study of shared clonotypes between healthy human individuals. The study's findings and limits: Unshared clonotypes carried lower generation probabilities than those common to all four donors. The sampled material consisted only of blood, and tissue repertoires are likely to differ.

Repertoires were generated with immunoSEQ multiplex PCR, while TCRdb's copy carries only in-frame clones and drops some. The data hold around 2.3 million clones, with around 95% observed a single time. Germline lookup yields CDR1 SEHNR and CDR2 FQNEAQ (reference sequence). This CDR3 is built from 14 residues. Trimming removed 11 bases from V and 0 bases from J; junction bases left unmatched: 5. The study enrolled healthy HIV-negative adults without recent acute infections or vaccinations as donors. The sequencing sample was made of naive CD4+ T cells sorted from blood. The subset is: CD45RA+ positively selected. The V gene is TRBV7-9, the J gene TRBJ2-2, with TRBD1 identical over 8 bases. The receptor comes from a man aged 18 to 30 in good health. The CDR3 nucleotides read TGTGCCGGACAGGGTCCCACGAACACCGGGGAGCTGTTTTTT. Its protein product is CAGQGPTNTGELFF. The full variable domain, completed using reference TRBV7-9 and TRBJ2-2, is DTGVSQNPRHKITKRGQNVTFRCDPISEHNRLYWYRQTLGQGPEFLTYFQNEAQLEKSRLLSDRFSAERPKGSFSTLEIQRTEQGDSAMYLCAGQGPTNTGELFFGEGSRLTVL.